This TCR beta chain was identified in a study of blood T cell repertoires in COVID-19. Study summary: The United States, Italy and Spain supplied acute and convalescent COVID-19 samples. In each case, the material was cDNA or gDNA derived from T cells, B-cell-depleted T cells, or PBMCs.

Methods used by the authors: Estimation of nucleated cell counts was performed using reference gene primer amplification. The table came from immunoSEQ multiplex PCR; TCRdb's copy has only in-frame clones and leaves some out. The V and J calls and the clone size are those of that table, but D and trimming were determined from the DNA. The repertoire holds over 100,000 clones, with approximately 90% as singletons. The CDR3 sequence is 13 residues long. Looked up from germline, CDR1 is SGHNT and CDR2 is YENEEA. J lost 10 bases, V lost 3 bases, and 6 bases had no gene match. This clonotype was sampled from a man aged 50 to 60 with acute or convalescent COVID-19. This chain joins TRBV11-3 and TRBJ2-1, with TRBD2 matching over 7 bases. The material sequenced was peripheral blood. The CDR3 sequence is CASSFDGGDEQFF. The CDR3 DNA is TGTGCCAGCAGCTTCGATGGGGGGGACGAGCAGTTCTTC.